Listed here are 24 T cell receptor beta chains from one sample, sequenced in a study of tumor-infiltrating lymphocytes in primary liver carcinoma. Co-extraction of both nucleic acids (RNA and DNA) used roughly 18-32 mg of unsorted bulk tissue. From approximately 500 ng total RNA, TCR beta cDNA was generated with a primer in the constant region. Three nested multiplex PCR rounds, a slightly modified ARM-PCR method, built the TCR beta libraries. The first two PCR rounds used TRBV1-TRBV30 forward primers with a C-beta reverse primer, about 10 cycles each. Using its own MiXCR run on the multiplex PCR reads, TCRdb lists one record per CDR3 protein. The sample includes 100,000 or so distinct CDR3 sequences, over 55% of them seen just once. The source material was liver tumor tissue from sampling region 5. Subset specified: tumor region T5, tumor centre. These receptors all come from an older woman with primary liver carcinoma and hepatitis B virus infection.

As to this clonotype: No DNA is shown, since the ends of the CDR3 on it are uncertain; the CDR3 is the one TCRdb lists. V gene TRBV28 combines with J gene TRBJ1-5; the listed D gene, TRBD1, was not tested against the DNA. The CDR3 adds up to 16 amino acids, both ends counted. From germline, CDR1 is MDHEN and CDR2 SYDVKM. This CDR3 is CASSLLVAQGNQPRHF.

This clonotype was detected many times. The chain has TRBV10-1 and TRBJ2-1; maybe TRBD2 (5 bases). Trimming left V 2 bases short and J 10 bases short, with 15 bases between. CDR3 length equals 14 residues. Germline V lookup: CDR1 WNHNN, CDR2 SYGVQD (reference sequence). The CDR3 is CASSEGPESGEQFF. The CDR3 DNA sequence: TGCGCCAGCAGTGAGGGACCCGAGAGCGGCGAGCAGTTCTTC.

For this clonotype: Because the CDR3 is missing its conserved closing phenylalanine or tryptophan, this is likely a read error. It is unclear where the CDR3 begins or ends on the DNA, so no DNA is shown, and the CDR3 is as TCRdb lists it. This chain joins TRBV11-1 and TRBJ2-3; the DNA was not used to check the table's D call, TRBD2. The CDR3 spans 14 amino acids, including both terminal residues. Germline V gene data show CDR1 as SGHAT and CDR2 as FQDESV (reference sequence). The CDR3 spells CANSLRQRAGESHY.

As for this clonotype: Just one base apart from a much larger clone, this may be a read error. The V gene is TRBV14, the J gene TRBJ2-2, with D perhaps TRBD2 (5 bases). The CDR3 runs 15 residues. Germline V gene lookup returns CDR1 SGHDN and CDR2 FVKESK. The CDR3 DNA is TGTGCCAGCAGCCTCGCACCGGTTAGGGCCGGGGAGCTGTTATTT. Translation gives CASSLAPVRAGELLF.

The CDR3 protein is CASNLDRNEQFF. The DNA for the CDR3 is TGTGCCAGCAACCTCGACAGAAATGAGCAGTTCTTC. The V gene is TRBV11-1, the J gene TRBJ2-1; maybe TRBD1 (5 bases). V was pared by 7 bases and J by 7 bases, with 11 bases between. The CDR3 sequence is 12 residues long. The germline V gene has CDR1 SGHAT and CDR2 FQDESV (reference sequence).

As concerns this clonotype: It may be a read error: a sequence one base away is much more abundant. The chain joins TRBV5-6 to TRBJ1-4, with D uncertain. This CDR3 spans 15 amino acids. CDR1 and CDR2 from the germline V gene are SGHDT and YYEEEE. Trimming pared 1 base from V and 8 bases from J, leaving 15 bases between. In nucleotides, the CDR3 is TGTGCCAGCAGCTTGTTCGGGGAGAGTATCGAAAAACTGTTTTTT. As protein: CASSLFGESIEKLFF.

This clonotype is medium-sized in the sample. This rearrangement joins TRBV11-2 to TRBJ2-5; maybe TRBD1 (6 bases). Germline values: CDR1 SGHAT, CDR2 FQNNGV. The CDR3 has 14 amino acids. Trimming took off 5 bases at V and 4 bases at J, with 14 bases between the two ends. The CDR3 nucleotides read TGTGCCAGCAGCCTAACAGGGAATAGAGAGACCCAGTACTTC. Translating it yields CASSLTGNRETQYF.

This chain links TRBV5-4 with TRBJ2-7, with 9 bases fitting TRBD1. The CDR3 runs to 14 residues. From germline, CDR1 is SGHNT and CDR2 YYREEE (reference sequence). V trimming: 4 bases; J trimming: 4 bases; junction bases outside the gene matches: 6. The CDR3 DNA reads as TGTGCCAGCAGCGCTAGACAGGGGGGTTACGAGCAGTACTTC. Amino acids: CASSARQGGYEQYF.

Regarding this clonotype: This CDR3 is missing its conserved last phenylalanine or tryptophan, likely due to a read error. The CDR3 region is CAGSLPAGNTIYL. In DNA, the CDR3 is TGTGCCGGCAGCTTACCGGCTGGAAACACCATATATTTG. The gene calls are TRBV11-2 and TRBJ1-3; no clear D. CDR1 and CDR2 (germline): SGHAT, FQNNGV. This CDR3 is 13 amino acids long.

As regards this clonotype: Germline is not matched at one junction end, which may reflect a read error. The chain links TRBV11-2 to TRBJ2-5; perhaps TRBD2 as D (6 bases). CDR3 length: 14 residues. Germline V CDR1 and CDR2: SGHAT, FQNNGV. This CDR3 reads CASSATGGIEIQYF. The CDR3 DNA is TGTGCCAGCAGCGCCACCGGCGGGATAGAGATCCAGTACTTC.

A word on this clonotype: A clone one base away is much larger, so this may be a read error. The chain carries TRBV6-1 and TRBJ2-1; D not certain. V dropped 4 bases and J dropped 5 bases, with 9 bases sitting between them. Germline CDR1 MNHNS, CDR2 SASEGT. CDR3 length equals 13 residues. The chain's CDR3 is CASSVEPNNEQFF. CDR3 nucleotides: TGTGCCAGCAGTGTAGAACCAAACAATGAGCAGTTCTTC.

The chain's CDR3 is CASSPTPDGSQHF. CDR3 nucleotides: TGTGCCAGCAGCCCGACACCAGACGGGTCCCAGCATTTT. This sequence joins TRBV7-9 and TRBJ1-5; D not resolved. V lost 5 bases and J lost 11, with 16 bases in between. This CDR3 region has 13 residues. Per the germline V gene, CDR1 is SEHNR and CDR2 is FQNEAQ (reference sequence).

This clonotype was seen only once. A clone one base away is much larger, so this may be a read error. The chain carries TRBV5-6 and TRBJ1-4; D ambiguous. V lost 1 base to trimming and J lost 8 bases, with 15 bases between them. Germline CDR1 is SGHDT and CDR2 is YYEEEE. The CDR3 sequence is 15 residues long. This CDR3 is CASSLFGEIVEKLFF. The DNA for the CDR3 is TGTGCCAGCAGCTTGTTCGGGGAGATTGTCGAAAAACTGTTTTTT.

The chain carries TRBV18 and TRBJ2-7; D unresolved. V lost 4 bases and J lost 3, with 10 bases in between. From germline, CDR1 is KGHSH and CDR2 LQKENI. The CDR3 length is 13 residues. CDR3 loop: CASSQDLFYEQYF. Written as DNA, the CDR3 is TGTGCCAGCTCACAGGACCTCTTCTACGAGCAGTACTTC.

This clonotype was observed a few times. A much larger clone differs by one base, so this may be a read error. This sequence joins TRBV7-9 and TRBJ2-2; D remains ambiguous. V was shortened by 5 bases and J by 2 bases, with 9 bases between the two germline ends. Germline-derived CDR1 and CDR2 are SEHNR and FQNEAQ (reference sequence). The length of the CDR3 is 14 residues. Here the CDR3 reads CASSPHSNTGELFF. The CDR3 DNA follows: TGTGCCAGCAGCCCACACTCCAACACCGGGGAGCTGTTTTTT.

The table lists this clonotype with many counts. The V gene is TRBV12-3 or TRBV12-4, the J gene TRBJ1-2, with unresolved D. V shed 4 bases and J shed 5 bases, with 5 bases lying between them. The CDR3 has 11 amino acids. CDR3 sequence reads: CASSSKYGYTF. In DNA form, the CDR3 reads TGTGCCAGCAGTTCGAAGTATGGCTACACCTTC.

With regard to this clonotype: A much more abundant neighbour one base away suggests this may be a read error. This chain links TRBV12-3 or TRBV12-4 with TRBJ1-1, with 8 bases lining up with TRBD1. The length of the CDR3 is 16 residues. With V trimmed by 5 bases and J by 7 bases, 15 bases remained unmatched. The CDR3 reads CASSLLTGVGPVEAFF. The CDR3 nucleotides read TGTGCCAGCAGTCTCCTGACAGGGGTTGGTCCGGTTGAAGCTTTCTTT.

The sample holds a few counts of this clonotype. A read error may explain this, as a much larger clone is one base away. The chain uses TRBV12-3 or TRBV12-4 and TRBJ2-7, with a tentative D call TRBD1 (6 bases). The CDR3 is made up of 15 amino acids. DNA for the CDR3: TGTGCCGGCAGTTTAGTTCGACAGGTCAACTACGAGCAGTACTTC. It translates to CAGSLVRQVNYEQYF.

Note on this clonotype: The junction departs from germline at one end; a sequencing error may be responsible. The genes are TRBV10-3 and TRBJ2-2, with D perhaps matching TRBD2 (5 bases). CDR3 length equals 17 residues. Germline V gene data show CDR1 as ENHRY and CDR2 as SYGVKD. DNA of the CDR3: TGTGCCATAAAATCCGGACTGAATAGTCGCTCCACCGGAGAGCTGTTTTTT. It is translated as CAIKSGLNSRSTGELFF.

Points on this clonotype: Germline is not matched at one junction end, which may reflect a read error. This chain links TRBV14 with TRBJ1-5; either TRBD1 or TRBD2 may fit D (6 bases each). The J call is doubtful: the DNA matches TRBJ2-3 better. Germline V CDR1 and CDR2: SGHDN, FVKESK. The CDR3 covers 14 residues. The CDR3 bases are TGTGCCAGTAGCCAAGCGGGTACCGGACAGCCCCAGTATTTT. It translates to CASSQAGTGQPQYF.

This clonotype was counted ten times or more. The V and J genes are TRBV5-4 and TRBJ2-3; 10 nucleotides agree with TRBD1. Trimming took 4 bases from V and 5 from J; bases not matched to a gene: 7. This CDR3 comprises 15 residues. Germline CDR1 is SGHNT and CDR2 is YYREEE (reference sequence). CDR3 loop: CASSVGQGSVDTQYF. The CDR3 DNA sequence: TGTGCCAGCAGCGTGGGACAGGGGAGTGTAGATACGCAGTATTTT.

With respect to this clonotype: The junction differs from germline at one of its ends, possibly a read error. The chain uses TRBV11-2 and TRBJ2-3, with D perhaps TRBD2 (5 bases). The CDR3 runs 14 residues. CDR1 SGHAT and CDR2 FQNNGV come from the germline V gene. In DNA form, the CDR3 reads TGTGCCAGCGGCTTAGTTGGGAGCAAGGATACGCAGTATTTT. Its translation is CASGLVGSKDTQYF.

This clonotype was detected only a few times. The chain uses TRBV28 and TRBJ2-7; 8 positions match TRBD2. J lost 3 bases, V lost 7 bases, and 2 bases had no gene match. The CDR3 loop spans 12 amino acids. Germline values: CDR1 MDHEN, CDR2 SYDVKM. CDR3 region: CASKSGSYEQYF. CDR3 nucleotides: TGTGCCAGCAAGAGCGGGAGCTACGAGCAGTACTTC.

This clonotype was detected once. One end of the junction is discordant with germline, which a read error may explain. The J gene is TRBJ1-1, the V gene TRBV30; 12 positions match TRBD1. This CDR3 spans 16 amino acids. Germline values: CDR1 GTSNPN, CDR2 SVGIG (reference sequence). In DNA form, the CDR3 reads TGTGCCTGGAGGTCCTCGGGACAGGGGGCGCGGGCTGAAGCTCTCTTT. This codes for CAWRSSGQGARAEALF.